This passage covers 24 T cell receptor beta chains from one sample sequenced in a study of blood T cell repertoires in COVID-19. The assay was immunoSEQ multiplex PCR, and TCRdb's table has in-frame clones only and misses some. The table lists over 120,000 clones, approximately 84% of them singletons. Sequencing was done on a sample of peripheral blood. All receptors derive from a woman between 55 and 75 years old with acute or convalescent COVID-19.

The chain carries TRBV4-3 and TRBJ2-3; TRBD2 matches 8 bases. Trimming removed 3 bases from V and 0 bases from J; junction bases left unmatched: 8. CDR1 LGHNA and CDR2 YSLEER come from the germline V gene. This CDR3 region has 17 residues. The CDR3 DNA follows: TGCGCCAGCAGCCAGCACTGGAGCGGGGGAAGCACAGATACGCAGTATTTT. Translated: CASSQHWSGGSTDTQYF.

The chain joins TRBV27 to TRBJ2-1; 9 bases line up with TRBD2. Germline-derived CDR1 and CDR2 are MNHEY and SMNVEV (reference sequence). With 6 bases clipped from V and 0 bases from J, the junction kept 3 bases outside the gene matches. The CDR3 runs to 15 residues. The CDR3, as DNA: TGTGCCAGCAGGATTAGCGGGAGCTCCTACAATGAGCAGTTCTTC. Protein product: CASRISGSSYNEQFF.

The chain uses TRBV7-2 and TRBJ2-2; D remains ambiguous. The CDR3 is made up of 14 amino acids. V gave up 5 bases and J gave up 1 base, with 8 bases separating them. The V gene's germline CDR1 is SGHTA and CDR2 FQGNSA. CDR3 nucleotides: TGTGCCAGCAGCACAAGTCTGAACACCGGGGAGCTGTTTTTT. It is translated as CASSTSLNTGELFF.

This chain joins TRBV7-2 and TRBJ1-2; D remains ambiguous. This CDR3 has 15 residues. Trimming left V 5 bases short and J 7 bases short, with 20 bases between. Looked up from germline, CDR1 is SGHTA and CDR2 is FQGNSA. The CDR3: CASSLRRDAFRGYTF. The DNA of the CDR3 is TGTGCCAGCAGCCTCCGCCGGGATGCTTTTCGTGGCTACACCTTC.

This clone was recorded only once. The genes are TRBV4-3 and TRBJ2-7, with 12 positions matching TRBD1. Trimming took 3 bases from V and 5 from J; bases not matched to a gene: 2. Germline V gives CDR1 LGHNA, CDR2 YSLEER. The CDR3 is 14 amino acids. As DNA, the CDR3 is TGCGCCAGCAGCCAGGGACAGGGGGCGGACGAGCAGTACTTC. Its protein is CASSQGQGADEQYF.

The chain is built from TRBV7-9 and TRBJ1-4; 10 bases are a match to TRBD1. The germline CDR1 and CDR2 sequences are SEHNR and FQNEAQ (reference sequence). V lost 5 bases and J lost 7; bases outside the gene matches: 10. The CDR3 length is 16 residues. CDR3: CASSIGTGDWVEKLFF. The CDR3 region has the DNA TGTGCCAGCAGCATTGGGACAGGGGATTGGGTTGAAAAACTGTTTTTT.

This chain joins TRBV28 and TRBJ2-1; D gene unclear. V gave up 2 bases and J gave up 4 bases, with 6 bases separating them. Per germline, CDR1 MDHEN and CDR2 SYDVKM. The CDR3 totals 13 residues. For the CDR3, the DNA is TGTGCCAGCAGTTTAACAGCATACAATGAGCAGTTCTTC. Its protein product is CASSLTAYNEQFF.

This clone occurred once. The chain recombines TRBV10-3 with TRBJ1-5; a weak D match, TRBD1 (5 bases). V shed 10 bases and J shed 6 bases, with 16 bases lying between them. Per the germline V gene, CDR1 is ENHRY and CDR2 is SYGVKD. This CDR3 comprises 13 residues. The CDR3: CATTDQGGQPQHF. The CDR3 region has the DNA TGTGCCACCACCGACCAGGGAGGTCAGCCCCAGCATTTT.

The chain carries TRBV7-8 and TRBJ1-1, with D possibly TRBD1 on 5 matching bases. The CDR3 is 13 amino acids. Germline lookup yields CDR1 SGHVS and CDR2 FQNEAQ. V dropped 5 bases and J dropped 5 bases, with 12 bases sitting between them. CDR3 residues: CASSPHQGTEAFF. CDR3 in DNA: TGTGCCAGCAGCCCACATCAGGGAACTGAAGCTTTCTTT. The full variable domain, its missing parts supplied by reference TRBV7-8 and TRBJ1-1, is GAGVSQSPRYKVAKRGQDVALRCDPISGHVSLFWYQQALGQGPEFLTYFQNEAQLDKSGLPSDRFFAERPEGSVSTLKIQRTQQEDSAVYLCASSPHQGTEAFFGQGTRLTVV.

The chain carries TRBV6-5 and TRBJ1-5, with 9 bases fitting TRBD1. The CDR3 contains 15 residues. CDR1 and CDR2 (germline): MNHEY, SVGAGI. V shed 6 bases, J shed 7 bases, and the junction held 10 bases outside the gene matches. The CDR3: CASRNLEGTGQPQHF. The CDR3 nucleotides read TGTGCCAGCAGAAACCTTGAAGGGACAGGGCAGCCCCAGCATTTT.

The rearrangement links TRBV2 to TRBJ2-7; unclear D gene. The V gene's germline CDR1 is SNHLY and CDR2 FYNNEI. The CDR3 loop spans 15 amino acids. The V and J ends lost 1 base and 3 bases respectively, with 13 bases between them. The CDR3 DNA sequence: TGTGCCAGCAGTGAAGGTCAGGTAGAATTCTACGAGCAGTACTTC. Its protein product is CASSEGQVEFYEQYF.

The chain recombines TRBV5-1 with TRBJ2-1; TRBD2 aligns across 7 bases. Germline-derived CDR1 and CDR2 are SGHRS and YFSETQ. Trimming removed 4 bases from V and 0 bases from J; junction bases left unmatched: 7. The CDR3 covers 16 residues. CDR3 region: CASSVRLASSYNEQFF. The CDR3 DNA reads TGCGCCAGCAGCGTAAGACTAGCCAGCTCCTACAATGAGCAGTTCTTC.

The V gene is TRBV12-3 or TRBV12-4, the J gene TRBJ1-3; D is unclear. The CDR3 runs to 12 residues. Trimming shortened V by 3 bases and J by 4 bases, and 4 bases separated the two germline ends. CDR3 coding DNA: TGTGCCAGCAGTTTCTCCGGAAACACCATATATTTT. Encoded protein: CASSFSGNTIYF.

V usage is TRBV18 and J usage is TRBJ1-2; 9 bases match TRBD1. CDR3 length equals 16 residues. CDR1 is KGHSH, CDR2 LQKENI, per germline. The V segment lost 1 base and the J segment 7 bases; nucleotides outside the gene matches: 10. CDR3 protein: CASSPLPQGAHFGYTF. The CDR3, as DNA: TGTGCCAGCTCACCACTCCCACAGGGGGCTCATTTTGGCTACACCTTC. The full variable domain, its missing parts supplied by reference TRBV18 and TRBJ1-2, is NAGVMQNPRHLVRRRGQEARLRCSPMKGHSHVYWYRQLPEEGLKFMVYLQKENIIDESGMPKERFSAEFPKEGPSILRIQQVVRGDSAAYFCASSPLPQGAHFGYTFGSGTRLTVV.

This clone has a handful of counts. V and J are TRBV20-1 and TRBJ1-2; D perhaps matches TRBD1 (5 bases). The germline V gene encodes CDR1 DFQATT and CDR2 SNEGSKA (reference sequence). This CDR3 region has 11 residues. This chain's CDR3 is CSVQGGYGYTF. CDR3 in DNA: TGCAGCGTGCAGGGAGGCTATGGCTACACCTTC.

This clone was counted a single time. J is TRBJ2-4 and V is TRBV7-2, with TRBD2 as a possible D gene (5 bases). V lost 2 bases and J 4 bases, leaving 18 bases between the germline ends. The CDR3 contains 17 residues. CDR1 and CDR2 from the germline V gene are SGHTA and FQGNSA. In DNA form, the CDR3 reads TGTGCCAGCAGCTTATGGTCGACGGTCGGGGTAAAAAACATTCAGTACTTC. Its translation is CASSLWSTVGVKNIQYF. Variable domain in full (rest from reference TRBV7-2 and TRBJ2-4): GAGVSQSPSNKVTEKGKDVELRCDPISGHTALYWYRQSLGQGLEFLIYFQGNSAPDKSGLPSDRFSAERTGGSVSTLTIQRTQQEDSAVYLCASSLWSTVGVKNIQYFGAGTRLSVL.

The sample holds one count of this clone. The rearrangement uses TRBV11-3 and TRBJ2-7, with 12 bases that match TRBD2. This CDR3 contains 16 residues. V lost 3 bases and J lost 0; bases outside the gene matches: 3. The germline V gene encodes CDR1 SGHNT and CDR2 YENEEA. In DNA, the CDR3 is TGTGCCAGCAGCTTTTGGACTAGCGGGACCTCCTACGAGCAGTACTTC. Encoded protein: CASSFWTSGTSYEQYF.

This clone showed up just a few times. The chain recombines TRBV7-2 with TRBJ2-2; possible D gene TRBD2, 5 bases. The CDR3 has 15 residues. V was cut by 0 bases and J by 0 bases, with 5 bases left in between. In germline, CDR1 is SGHTA, CDR2 FQGNSA. CDR3 DNA sequence: TGTGCCAGCAGCTTAGCGGGAGCGAACACCGGGGAGCTGTTTTTT. Translated: CASSLAGANTGELFF.

The CDR3 DNA sequence: TGTGCCAGCAGCTTAGTGGAGGGGGCGGCCACTGAAGCTTTCTTT. This sequence encodes CASSLVEGAATEAFF. The V call is TRBV7-2, the J call TRBJ1-1; 7 bases are shared with TRBD1. CDR1 and CDR2 from the germline V gene are SGHTA and FQGNSA. This CDR3 region has 15 residues. V lost 1 base and J lost 4; bases outside the gene matches: 6. The full variable domain, rest sourced from reference TRBV7-2 and TRBJ1-1, is GAGVSQSPSNKVTEKGKDVELRCDPISGHTALYWYRQSLGQGLEFLIYFQGNSAPDKSGLPSDRFSAERTGGSVSTLTIQRTQQEDSAVYLCASSLVEGAATEAFFGQGTRLTVV.

This chain joins TRBV6-6 and TRBJ1-4; weak D call: TRBD1 (6 bases). The CDR3 contains 15 residues. V lost 2 bases and J lost 2, with 9 bases in between. Germline V gene data show CDR1 as MNHNY and CDR2 as SVGAGI (reference sequence). CDR3 region: CASSYRRGTNEKLFF. The CDR3 DNA is TGTGCCAGCAGTTACCGTAGGGGGACTAATGAAAAACTGTTTTTT.

CDR3 nucleotides: TGCGCCAGCAGCTTGTTTAGCGGGAGGGGAGATACGCAGTATTTT. Translated: CASSLFSGRGDTQYF. This sequence joins TRBV5-1 and TRBJ2-3, with 11 bases matching TRBD2. This CDR3 region has 15 residues. In germline, CDR1 is SGHRS, CDR2 YFSETQ. V lost 1 base, J lost 5 bases, and 3 bases stayed unmatched. Complete variable domain (other parts from reference TRBV5-1 and TRBJ2-3): KAGVTQTPRYLIKTRGQQVTLSCSPISGHRSVSWYQQTPGQGLQFLFEYFSETQRNKGNFPGRFSGRQFSNSRSEMNVSTLELGDSALYLCASSLFSGRGDTQYFGPGTRLTVL.

The chain couples TRBV28 to TRBJ2-7; D not certain. The CDR3 has 14 residues. Deletions cut 4 bases from V and 2 bases from J, with 12 bases between. Germline V gene lookup returns CDR1 MDHEN and CDR2 SYDVKM. The chain's CDR3 is CASSSGSSTYEQYF. CDR3 DNA sequence: TGTGCCAGCAGTTCAGGCAGTTCCACCTACGAGCAGTACTTC.

The chain joins TRBV10-3 to TRBJ1-4, with no clear D. Germline lookup yields CDR1 ENHRY and CDR2 SYGVKD. The CDR3 has 14 amino acids. Trimming stripped 0 bases from V and 8 bases from J, with 10 bases between. The CDR3: CAISESLRVEKLFF. The DNA of the CDR3 is TGTGCCATCAGTGAGTCGCTACGGGTCGAAAAACTGTTTTTT.

The chain carries TRBV4-3 and TRBJ2-7; 10 bases map to TRBD2. With V trimmed by 1 base and J by 3 bases, 3 bases remained unmatched. The CDR3 is made up of 15 amino acids. Per the germline V gene, CDR1 is LGHNA and CDR2 is YSLEER. CDR3 coding DNA: TGCGCCAGCAGCCAAGTACCTAGCGGGAGCTACGAGCAGTACTTC. Translating gives CASSQVPSGSYEQYF.